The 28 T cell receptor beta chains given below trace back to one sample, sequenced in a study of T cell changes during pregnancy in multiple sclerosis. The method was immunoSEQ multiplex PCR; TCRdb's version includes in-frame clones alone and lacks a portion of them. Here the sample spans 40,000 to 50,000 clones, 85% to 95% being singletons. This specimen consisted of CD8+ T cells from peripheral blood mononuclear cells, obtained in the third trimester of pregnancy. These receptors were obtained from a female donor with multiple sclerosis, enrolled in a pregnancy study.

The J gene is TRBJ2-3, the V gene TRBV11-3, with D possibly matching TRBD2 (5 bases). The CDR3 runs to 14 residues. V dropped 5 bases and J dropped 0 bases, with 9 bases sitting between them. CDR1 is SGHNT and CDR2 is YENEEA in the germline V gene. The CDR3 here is CASSLEGSTDTQYF. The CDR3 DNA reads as TGTGCCAGCAGCCTCGAGGGTAGCACAGATACGCAGTATTTT. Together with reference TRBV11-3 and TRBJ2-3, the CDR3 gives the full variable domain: EAGVVQSPRYKIIEKKQPVAFWCNPISGHNTLYWYLQNLGQGPELLIRYENEEAVDDSQLPKDRFSAERLKGVDSTLKIQPAELGDSAVYLCASSLEGSTDTQYFGPGTRLTVL.

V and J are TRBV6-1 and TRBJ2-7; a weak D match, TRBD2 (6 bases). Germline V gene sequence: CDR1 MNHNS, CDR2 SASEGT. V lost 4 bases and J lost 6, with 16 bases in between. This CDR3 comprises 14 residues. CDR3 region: CASSGGVRPVEQYF. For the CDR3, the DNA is TGTGCCAGCAGTGGGGGGGTGCGGCCTGTCGAGCAGTACTTC.

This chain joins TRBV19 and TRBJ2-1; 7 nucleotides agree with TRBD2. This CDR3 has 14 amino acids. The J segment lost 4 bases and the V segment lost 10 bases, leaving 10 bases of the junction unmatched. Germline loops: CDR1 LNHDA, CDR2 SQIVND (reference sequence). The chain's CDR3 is CATHAGTIYNEQFF. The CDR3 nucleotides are TGTGCCACCCACGCCGGGACTATATACAATGAGCAGTTCTTC.

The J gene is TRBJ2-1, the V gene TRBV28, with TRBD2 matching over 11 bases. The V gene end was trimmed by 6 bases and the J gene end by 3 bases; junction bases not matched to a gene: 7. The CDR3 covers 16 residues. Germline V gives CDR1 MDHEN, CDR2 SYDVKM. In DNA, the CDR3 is TGTGCCAGCAGCAAGAGACTAGCGGGAATCTACAATGAGCAGTTCTTC. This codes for CASSKRLAGIYNEQFF.

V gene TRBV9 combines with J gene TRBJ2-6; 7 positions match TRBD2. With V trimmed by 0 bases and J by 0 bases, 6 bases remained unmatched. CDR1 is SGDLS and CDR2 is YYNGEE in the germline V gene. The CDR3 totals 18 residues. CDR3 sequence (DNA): TGTGCCAGCAGCGTAGAGCGAGCGGGGAACTCTGGGGCCAACGTCCTGACTTTC. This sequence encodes CASSVERAGNSGANVLTF.

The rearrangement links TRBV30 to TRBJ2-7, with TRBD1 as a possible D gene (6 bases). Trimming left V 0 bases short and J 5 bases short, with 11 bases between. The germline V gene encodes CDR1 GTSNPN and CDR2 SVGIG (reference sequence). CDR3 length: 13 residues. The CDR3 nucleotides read TGTGCCTGGAGTGTGGGGCAGGGGAACGAGCAGTACTTC. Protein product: CAWSVGQGNEQYF.

In nucleotides, the CDR3 is TGTGCCAGCAAGATGGACAGCCAAGAGACCCAGTACTTC. As protein: CASKMDSQETQYF. V and J are TRBV27 and TRBJ2-5; TRBD1 is a possible D gene (6 bases). There are 13 residues in the CDR3. Trimming took 7 bases from V and 1 from J, leaving 10 bases between them. Per the germline V gene, CDR1 is MNHEY and CDR2 is SMNVEV (reference sequence).

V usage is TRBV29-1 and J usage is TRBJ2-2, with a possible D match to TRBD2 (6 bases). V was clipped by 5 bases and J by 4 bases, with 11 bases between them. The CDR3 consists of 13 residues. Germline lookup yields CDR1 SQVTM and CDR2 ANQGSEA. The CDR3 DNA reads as TGCAGCGTTTTTAGCGGCTCCACCGGGGAGCTGTTTTTT. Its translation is CSVFSGSTGELFF.

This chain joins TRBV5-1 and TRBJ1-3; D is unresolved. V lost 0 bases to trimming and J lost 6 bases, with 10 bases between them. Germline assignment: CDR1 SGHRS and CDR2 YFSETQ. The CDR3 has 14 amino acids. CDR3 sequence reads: CASSLVGDQNTIYF. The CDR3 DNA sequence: TGCGCCAGCAGCTTGGTGGGAGACCAAAACACCATATATTTT.

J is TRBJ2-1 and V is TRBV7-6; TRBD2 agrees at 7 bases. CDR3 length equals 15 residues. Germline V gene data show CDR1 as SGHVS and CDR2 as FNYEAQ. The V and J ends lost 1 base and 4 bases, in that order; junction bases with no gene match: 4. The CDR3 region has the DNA TGTGCCAGCAGCTTAGGGGCGGGAGCATACAATGAGCAGTTCTTC. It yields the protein CASSLGAGAYNEQFF.

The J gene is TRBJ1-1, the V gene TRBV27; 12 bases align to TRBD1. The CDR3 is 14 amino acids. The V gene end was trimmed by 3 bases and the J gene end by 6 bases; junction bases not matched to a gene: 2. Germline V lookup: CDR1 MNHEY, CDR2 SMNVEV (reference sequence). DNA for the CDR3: TGTGCCAGCAGTTTGGGACAGGGGGCGCCTGAAGCTTTCTTT. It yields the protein CASSLGQGAPEAFF.

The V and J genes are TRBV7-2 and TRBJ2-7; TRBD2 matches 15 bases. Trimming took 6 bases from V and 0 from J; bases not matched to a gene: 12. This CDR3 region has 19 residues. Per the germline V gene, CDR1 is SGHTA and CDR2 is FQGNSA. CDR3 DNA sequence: TGTGCCAGCAGGCCAACTGGGACTAGCGGGAGGTACAGCTCCTACGAGCAGTACTTC. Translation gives CASRPTGTSGRYSSYEQYF.

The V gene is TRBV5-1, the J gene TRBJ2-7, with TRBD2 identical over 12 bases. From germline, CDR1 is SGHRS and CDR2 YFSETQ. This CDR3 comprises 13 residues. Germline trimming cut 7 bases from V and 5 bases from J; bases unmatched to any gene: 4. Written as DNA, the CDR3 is TGCGCCAGCTTCCGACTAGCGGGGGACGAGCAGTACTTC. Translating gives CASFRLAGDEQYF.

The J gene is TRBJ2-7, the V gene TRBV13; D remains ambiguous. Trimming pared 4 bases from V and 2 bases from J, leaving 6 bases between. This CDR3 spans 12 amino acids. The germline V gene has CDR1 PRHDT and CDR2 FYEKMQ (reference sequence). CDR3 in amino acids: CASSSGTYEQYF. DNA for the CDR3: TGTGCCAGCAGCTCGGGTACCTACGAGCAGTACTTC.

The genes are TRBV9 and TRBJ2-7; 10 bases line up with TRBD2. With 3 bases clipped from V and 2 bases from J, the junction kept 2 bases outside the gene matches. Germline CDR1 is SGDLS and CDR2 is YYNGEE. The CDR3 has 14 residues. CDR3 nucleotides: TGTGCCAGCAGCGGAACTAGCGGGACCTACGAGCAGTACTTC. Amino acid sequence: CASSGTSGTYEQYF.

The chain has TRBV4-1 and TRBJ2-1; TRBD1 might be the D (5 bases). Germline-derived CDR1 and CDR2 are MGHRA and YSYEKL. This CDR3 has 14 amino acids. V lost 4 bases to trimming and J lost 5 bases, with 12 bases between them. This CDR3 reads CASSLLSRDNEQFF. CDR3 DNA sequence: TGCGCCAGCAGCCTACTAAGCAGGGACAATGAGCAGTTCTTC.

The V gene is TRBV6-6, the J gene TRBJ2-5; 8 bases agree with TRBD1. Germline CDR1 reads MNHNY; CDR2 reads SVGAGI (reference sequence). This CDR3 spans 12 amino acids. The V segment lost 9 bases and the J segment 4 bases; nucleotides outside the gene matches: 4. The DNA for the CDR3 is TGTGCCAGTCAGGGGGCGGGAGAGACCCAGTACTTC. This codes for CASQGAGETQYF.

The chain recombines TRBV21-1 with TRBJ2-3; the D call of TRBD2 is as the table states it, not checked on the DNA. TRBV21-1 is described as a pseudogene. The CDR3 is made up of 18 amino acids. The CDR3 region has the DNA TGTGCCAGCAGCAAAGTTGCACTAGCGGGAGTGTCTGCAGATACGCAGTATTTT. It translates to CASSKVALAGVSADTQYF.

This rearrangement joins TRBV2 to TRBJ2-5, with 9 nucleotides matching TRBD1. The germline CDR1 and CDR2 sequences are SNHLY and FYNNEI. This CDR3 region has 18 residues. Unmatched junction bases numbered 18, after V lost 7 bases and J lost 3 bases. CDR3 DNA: TGTGCCAGCATTACCGGGACAGGGCCTTTCTCATCGGAAGAGACCCAGTACTTC. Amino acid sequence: CASITGTGPFSSEETQYF.

The CDR3 loop reads CSVRDSNYGYTF. The CDR3 nucleotides read TGCAGCGTGCGGGACAGTAACTATGGCTACACCTTC. V usage is TRBV29-1 and J usage is TRBJ1-2; 7 bases match TRBD1. V was clipped by 6 bases and J by 1 base; unmatched bases: 2. This CDR3 has 12 amino acids. Germline values: CDR1 SQVTM, CDR2 ANQGSEA.

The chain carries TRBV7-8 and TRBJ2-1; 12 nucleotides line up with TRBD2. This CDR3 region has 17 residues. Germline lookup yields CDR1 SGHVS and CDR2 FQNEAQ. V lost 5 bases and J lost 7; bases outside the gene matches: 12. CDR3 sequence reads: CASSAWGLAGPLNEQFF. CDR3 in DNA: TGTGCCAGCAGCGCCTGGGGACTAGCGGGTCCCCTAAATGAGCAGTTCTTC.

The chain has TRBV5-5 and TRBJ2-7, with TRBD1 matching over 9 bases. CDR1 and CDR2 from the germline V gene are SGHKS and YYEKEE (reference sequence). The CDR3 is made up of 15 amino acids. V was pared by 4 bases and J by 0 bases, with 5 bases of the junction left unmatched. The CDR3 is CASSVGQGSSYEQYF. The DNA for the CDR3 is TGTGCCAGCAGCGTGGGACAGGGCAGCTCCTACGAGCAGTACTTC.

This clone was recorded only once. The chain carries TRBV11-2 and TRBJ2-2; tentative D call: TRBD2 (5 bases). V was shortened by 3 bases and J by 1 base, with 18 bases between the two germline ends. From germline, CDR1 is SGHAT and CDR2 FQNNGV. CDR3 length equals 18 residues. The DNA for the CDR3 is TGTGCCAGCAGCTTTTCCGTGGTTGGGAGAGTGAACACCGGGGAGCTGTTTTTT. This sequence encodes CASSFSVVGRVNTGELFF.

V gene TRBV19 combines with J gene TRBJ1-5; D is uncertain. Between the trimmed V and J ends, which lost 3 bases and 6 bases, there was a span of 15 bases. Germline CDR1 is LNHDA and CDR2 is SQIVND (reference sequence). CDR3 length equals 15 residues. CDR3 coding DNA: TGTGCCAGTAGTATGAATCTACCTGGGAGTCAGCCCCAGCATTTT. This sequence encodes CASSMNLPGSQPQHF.

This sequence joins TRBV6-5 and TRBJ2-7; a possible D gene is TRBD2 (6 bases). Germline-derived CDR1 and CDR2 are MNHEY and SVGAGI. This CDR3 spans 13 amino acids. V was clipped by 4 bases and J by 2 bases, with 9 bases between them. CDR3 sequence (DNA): TGTGCCAGCAGTTCGGCGGGAACCTACGAGCAGTACTTC. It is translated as CASSSAGTYEQYF.

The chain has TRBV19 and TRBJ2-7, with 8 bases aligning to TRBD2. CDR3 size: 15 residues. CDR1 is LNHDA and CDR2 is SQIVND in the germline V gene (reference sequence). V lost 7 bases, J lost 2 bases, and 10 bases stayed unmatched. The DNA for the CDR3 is TGTGCCAGTACCCCCGTAGCGGGACCACCCTACGAGCAGTACTTC. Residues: CASTPVAGPPYEQYF.

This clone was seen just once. CDR3 DNA sequence: TGCAGCGTTGAAGCAGGGGTGGGCACCGGGGAGCTGTTTTTT. It yields the protein CSVEAGVGTGELFF. V gene TRBV29-1 combines with J gene TRBJ2-2, with D maybe TRBD1 (6 bases). Germline CDR1 SQVTM, CDR2 ANQGSEA. The CDR3 loop spans 14 amino acids. The ends were cut back, 1 base at V and 4 bases at J, with 10 bases in the middle.

This CDR3 is CASSVDSDQETQYF. DNA for the CDR3: TGTGCCAGCAGCGTAGATAGTGATCAAGAGACCCAGTACTTC. This chain connects TRBV9 to TRBJ2-5; D not certain. In germline, CDR1 is SGDLS, CDR2 YYNGEE. The CDR3 is 14 amino acids. The V and J ends lost 0 bases and 2 bases respectively, with 8 bases between them.